This T cell receptor beta chain was recovered during a study of blood T cell repertoires in COVID-19. The assay was immunoSEQ multiplex PCR, and TCRdb's table has in-frame clones only and misses some. Of 350,000 or so clones in the sample, more than 75% were seen once. From germline, CDR1 is SGHDT and CDR2 YYEEEE. The V end was cut by 3 bases, the J end by 4 bases, with 20 bases between. The CDR3 has 17 residues. This receptor was obtained from a woman aged 30 to 39 with COVID-19, enrolled during active disease. This chain uses TRBV5-6 with TRBJ1-3; the D gene is possibly TRBD1 (5 bases). Sequencing was carried out using peripheral blood. CDR3 DNA sequence: TGTGCCAGCAGCTCCCTCCCGCGGGGGGAAATCGGAAACACCATATATTTT. This codes for CASSSLPRGEIGNTIYF.